The clone carrying this T cell receptor beta chain was seen more than once but under ten times. Its antigen is undetermined. This CDR3 has 16 amino acids. Trimming took off 0 bases at V and 0 bases at J, with 12 bases between the two ends. CDR1 DFQATT and CDR2 SNEGSKA come from the germline V gene (reference sequence). One entry per CDR3 protein, called by TCRdb with MiXCR from the 5' RACE reads. The sample lists more than 80,000 distinct CDR3 sequences, approximately 6.3% seen once, with about 38% in the top ten. The sample originates from a study of T cells after yellow fever vaccination. Study-wide results and caveats: Detected again after the booster were most primary-vaccination clones, at 95% to 98% CD4 and more than 70% CD8.

The sequence came from a man aged 18-30 years who received the YFV17D yellow fever vaccine. The source was CD8+ T cells sorted from PBMCs, collected 10 days after the yellow fever booster vaccination. The V call is TRBV20-1, the J call TRBJ1-5; D is perhaps TRBD1 (5 bases). The CDR3 DNA reads TGCAGTGCTAGAGATTTAACAGGCATTAGCAATCAGCCCCAGCATTTT. The encoded protein is CSARDLTGISNQPQHF.